These T cell receptor beta chains were read from a single sample in a study of beta chain features in type 1 diabetes. Produced via immunoSEQ multiplex PCR; TCRdb's table is partial and in-frame only. The table has 450,000 to 550,000 clones, over 25% seen once. The sample comprised naive CD4+ T cells from blood. The receptor source for this set is a young man in good health. Each CDR3 is given with its conserved first and last residue. Rows may omit the clone size; those that give it use once, few, many or a size class.

j_gene | v_gene | abundance | len | CDR3aa
TRBJ2-3 | TRBV29-1 | once | 14 | CSVEWGSGTDTQYF
TRBJ1-2 | TRBV15 | few | 14 | CATSSPGPNYGYTF
TRBJ2-3 | TRBV30 | - | 13 | CAWSPRDGGTQYF
TRBJ2-7 | TRBV19 | - | 14 | CASSTGRGEGEQYF
TRBJ2-1 | TRBV10-3 | - | 14 | CAISDPRRRNEQFF
TRBJ2-1 | TRBV5-4 | few | 14 | CASSGQRGYNEQFF
TRBJ2-7 | TRBV2 | few | 15 | CASRIPGLAGYEQYF
TRBJ2-1 | TRBV18 | - | 15 | CASSLAGDTYNEQFF
TRBJ2-3 | TRBV2 | once | 12 | CASSETADTQYF
TRBJ2-1 | TRBV11-2 | - | 12 | CASSADYNEQFF
TRBJ1-1 | TRBV4-3 | - | 15 | CASSQVKGGYTEAFF
TRBJ2-1 | TRBV7-8 | - | 17 | CASSPRAGLSSYNEQFF
TRBJ1-2 | TRBV7-9 | - | 14 | CASRPAAAPYGYTF
TRBJ2-3 | TRBV9 | - | 13 | CASSVEVPDTQYF
TRBJ2-5 | TRBV18 | few | 12 | CASSTYQETQYF